This T cell receptor beta chain was recorded in a study of control samples from healthy donors and cancer patients. Looked up from germline, CDR1 is SQVTM and CDR2 is ANQGSEA. CDR3 length equals 14 residues. With 4 bases removed from V and 4 bases from J, the gap between germline ends came to 16 bases. Profiling relied on immunoSEQ multiplex PCR, and the TCRdb table lists in-frame clones only, not all of them. Of 200,000 to 250,000 clones in the sample, around 94% were seen once. The sample taken for sequencing was blood. The origin of this receptor is a man aged 50 or older in good health. This chain uses TRBV29-1 with TRBJ1-1; D ambiguous. CDR3 sequence (DNA): TGCAGCGTTGCTTTTCCCCTGGGTGGCACTGAAGCTTTCTTT. It yields the protein CSVAFPLGGTEAFF.